The T cell receptor beta chain described here comes from a study of blood T cell repertoires in COVID-19. Study context: Acute-phase and convalescent COVID-19 samples originated in the United States, Italy and Spain. T cells, B-cell-depleted T cells, or PBMCs provided the cDNA or gDNA that served as material.

The germline gives CDR1 LNHDA, CDR2 SQIVND (reference sequence). This CDR3 has 15 amino acids. Trimming shortened V by 5 bases and J by 3 bases, and 17 bases separated the two germline ends. Methods used by the authors: Estimates of nucleated cell counts were drawn from the amplification of reference gene primers. Profiled with immunoSEQ multiplex PCR; TCRdb holds only in-frame clones, not every one. The V and J calls and clone size come from that table; D and trimming were worked out from the DNA. The table records about 150,000 clones, about 87% of them present only once. V and J are TRBV19 and TRBJ2-7, with D hard to call. The source is a man older than 75 with acute or convalescent COVID-19. Sequencing was done on a sample of peripheral blood. The DNA of the CDR3 is TGTGCCAGTAGTGCTCCACTGGGCTCGCGCTACGAGCAGTACTTC. Translated, it gives CASSAPLGSRYEQYF.